Sequencing of this T cell receptor beta chain was carried out in a study of T cell changes during pregnancy in multiple sclerosis. Here immunoSEQ multiplex PCR was the method, and the copy in TCRdb shows in-frame clones only, minus some. The sample includes under 50,000 clones, approximately 90% of them seen just once. The length of the CDR3 is 14 residues. Germline V CDR1 and CDR2: KGHSH, LQKENI. After removal of 2 bases from V and 7 bases from J, the junction contained 0 bases not matched to a gene. The sequence was obtained from a female donor with multiple sclerosis, enrolled in a pregnancy study. The sample in question was CD4+ T cells from peripheral blood mononuclear cells, obtained after pregnancy. This chain joins TRBV18 and TRBJ2-1, with 12 bases lining up with TRBD2. In DNA, the CDR3 is TGTGCCAGCTCACCAGGACTAGCGGGAAATGAGCAGTTCTTC. This codes for CASSPGLAGNEQFF.